This T cell receptor beta chain was observed in a study of blood T cell repertoires in COVID-19. In the study overall: Sites across the United States, Italy and Spain contributed samples from acute and convalescent COVID-19. PBMCs, B-cell-depleted T cells, or T cells were the source of the cDNA or gDNA that made up the material.

This CDR3 region has 16 residues. Germline lookup yields CDR1 SQVTM and CDR2 ANQGSEA. With 3 bases clipped from V and 5 bases from J, the junction kept 10 bases outside the gene matches. In the original workflow: Estimation of nucleated cell counts was performed using reference gene primer amplification. Repertoires were generated with immunoSEQ multiplex PCR, while TCRdb's copy carries only in-frame clones and drops some. V, J and clone size were drawn from that table, and D and trimming were deduced from the DNA. The data show 190,000 or so clones, just under 90% seen once. This clone came up a few times.

The TCR comes from a man in his 60s who had recovered from COVID-19. The sequenced sample was peripheral blood. V and J are TRBV29-1 and TRBJ2-2; TRBD2 matches at 9 bases. CDR3 sequence: CSVEGFSGSHTGELFF. The CDR3 DNA reads TGCAGCGTTGAGGGGTTTAGCGGGAGTCATACCGGGGAGCTGTTTTTT.